These 2 T cell receptor beta chains were sequenced from one sample in a study of control samples from healthy donors and cancer patients. Method: immunoSEQ multiplex PCR; TCRdb's copy keeps in-frame clones and lacks some. In the table there are roughly 63,000 clones, 80% to 95% of which are singletons. The sample comprised PBMCs. Receptors were obtained from a man aged 40-50 years with colorectal cancer.

The chain recombines TRBV7-8 with TRBJ1-1, with a weak D call TRBD1 (6 bases). Trimming stripped 0 bases from V and 7 bases from J, with 9 bases between. CDR1 is SGHVS and CDR2 is FQNEAQ in the germline V gene. There are 13 residues in the CDR3. The DNA for the CDR3 is TGTGCCAGCAGCTTAGCAGGGGGAAGTGAAGCTTTCTTT. As protein: CASSLAGGSEAFF.

This clone was counted once. V gene TRBV4-3 combines with J gene TRBJ1-5, with D perhaps matching TRBD1 (6 bases). This CDR3 comprises 15 residues. In germline, CDR1 is LGHNA, CDR2 YSLEER. V was trimmed by 2 bases and J by 6 bases, leaving 14 bases between them. In nucleotides, the CDR3 is TGCGCCAGCAGCCAATATACGGGGGGCAGTCAGCCCCAGCATTTT. Translation gives CASSQYTGGSQPQHF.